A single sample is the source of the 12 T cell receptor beta chains below, sequenced in a study of blood T cell repertoires in COVID-19. Measured with immunoSEQ multiplex PCR; TCRdb has only the in-frame clones, and not every one. Of a few hundred thousand clones in the sample, roughly 89% were seen once. Sequencing was done on a sample of PBMCs or T cells enriched from blood (not recorded which). These receptors were obtained from a man aged 30 to 45 who had been exposed to COVID-19.

This clone was counted between two and nine times. The genes are TRBV12-5 and TRBJ2-7; the match to TRBD1 covers 10 bases. The junction had 10 bases not matched to a gene; V was cut back by 3 bases and J by 2 bases. CDR1 is LGHNT and CDR2 is FRNRAP in the germline V gene. This CDR3 spans 17 amino acids. CDR3 protein: CASGLYPPGQGTYEQYF. The DNA of the CDR3 is TGTGCTAGTGGTTTATATCCACCGGGACAGGGGACCTACGAGCAGTACTTC. The complete variable domain, with remaining parts taken from reference TRBV12-5 and TRBJ2-7, reads DARVTQTPRHKVTEMGQEVTMRCQPILGHNTVFWYRQTMMQGLELLAYFRNRAPLDDSGMPKDRFSAEMPDATLATLKIQPSEPRDSAVYFCASGLYPPGQGTYEQYFGPGTRLTVT.

This clone was counted once. The chain joins TRBV10-3 to TRBJ2-1; no definite D call. V was trimmed by 9 bases and J by 2 bases, leaving 8 bases between them. Germline V gene data show CDR1 as ENHRY and CDR2 as SYGVKD. This CDR3 spans 12 amino acids. The CDR3 protein is CAITVPYNEQFF. CDR3 in DNA: TGTGCCATAACAGTTCCCTACAATGAGCAGTTCTTC.

The V call is TRBV27, the J call TRBJ1-1; no definite D call. V lost 2 bases and J 1 base, leaving 11 bases between the germline ends. This CDR3 comprises 15 residues. Germline V gene lookup returns CDR1 MNHEY and CDR2 SMNVEV (reference sequence). The CDR3 is CASSLGGRGNTEAFF. DNA of the CDR3: TGTGCCAGCAGTTTAGGAGGTCGCGGGAACACTGAAGCTTTCTTT.

The rearrangement links TRBV18 to TRBJ2-5, with D uncertain. The ends were cut back, 2 bases at V and 5 bases at J, with 12 bases in the middle. This CDR3 contains 14 residues. The germline V gene has CDR1 KGHSH and CDR2 LQKENI. The CDR3 coding sequence is TGTGCCAGCTCACCATACACGTTATCGGAGACCCAGTACTTC. This sequence encodes CASSPYTLSETQYF.

J is TRBJ1-6 and V is TRBV7-2, with D perhaps TRBD1 (6 bases). Germline CDR1 reads SGHTA; CDR2 reads FQGNSA. The CDR3 has 16 residues. V dropped 7 bases and J dropped 2 bases, with 15 bases sitting between them. CDR3 in amino acids: CASIEPQGPYNSPLHF. CDR3 sequence (DNA): TGTGCCAGCATTGAACCCCAGGGGCCCTATAATTCACCCCTCCACTTT. Full variable domain (outside the CDR3, taken from reference TRBV7-2 and TRBJ1-6): GAGVSQSPSNKVTEKGKDVELRCDPISGHTALYWYRQSLGQGLEFLIYFQGNSAPDKSGLPSDRFSAERTGGSVSTLTIQRTQQEDSAVYLCASIEPQGPYNSPLHFGNGTRLTVT.

V gene TRBV4-3 combines with J gene TRBJ1-4; 8 positions match TRBD1. V shed 4 bases and J 3 bases; nucleotides not matched to a gene: 4. Looked up from germline, CDR1 is LGHNA and CDR2 is YSLEER. The CDR3 is 15 amino acids. The CDR3, as DNA: TGCGCCAGCAGCCGGAACAGGGGGGCTAATGAAAAACTGTTTTTT. Protein sequence: CASSRNRGANEKLFF.

This clone was recorded a few times. The chain is built from TRBV5-1 and TRBJ1-1; no clear D gene. This CDR3 spans 15 amino acids. The germline V gene encodes CDR1 SGHRS and CDR2 YFSETQ. V was shortened by 3 bases and J by 4 bases, with 16 bases between the two germline ends. CDR3 nucleotide sequence: TGCGCCAGCAGCTCGGACGGAAGAGGGAGCACTGAAGCTTTCTTT. Its translation: CASSSDGRGSTEAFF.

The chain is built from TRBV4-1 and TRBJ2-3; TRBD2 matches 14 bases. This CDR3 comprises 19 residues. Germline V gives CDR1 MGHRA, CDR2 YSYEKL. V dropped 2 bases and J dropped 1; count of bases not matched to a gene: 8. CDR3 residues: CASSQPARTSGGRTDTQYF. In DNA, the CDR3 is TGCGCCAGCAGCCAACCGGCCCGGACTAGCGGGGGGCGCACAGATACGCAGTATTTT.

This rearrangement joins TRBV3-1 (or the pseudogene TRBV3-2) to TRBJ2-1; perhaps TRBD2 as D (5 bases). This CDR3 region has 12 residues. Germline values: CDR1 LGHDT, CDR2 YNNKEL (reference sequence). The V and J ends lost 8 bases and 5 bases respectively, with 10 bases between them. The CDR3 nucleotides are TGTGCCAGCGGACCGCGGGACAATGAGCAGTTCTTC. It is translated as CASGPRDNEQFF.

The gene calls are TRBV7-2 and TRBJ2-7; 8 bases fit TRBD2. Germline assignment: CDR1 SGHTA and CDR2 FQGNSA. This CDR3 spans 15 amino acids. With V trimmed by 5 bases and J by 2 bases, 8 bases remained unmatched. The CDR3, as DNA: TGTGCCAGCAGCGTACTTAGCGGGGTAACCTACGAGCAGTACTTC. Translating gives CASSVLSGVTYEQYF.

This CDR3 is CASSFQGQNSPLHF. For the CDR3, the DNA is TGCGCCAGCAGCTTTCAGGGACAAAATTCACCCCTCCACTTT. The V call is TRBV5-1, the J call TRBJ1-6; D perhaps matches TRBD1 (6 bases). Trimming cost V 2 bases and J 7 bases, with 10 bases left between them. The germline gives CDR1 SGHRS, CDR2 YFSETQ. The CDR3 covers 14 residues.

This clone was found a few times. The chain employs TRBV4-1 and TRBJ1-2, with D possibly TRBD1 on 5 matching bases. There are 16 residues in the CDR3. CDR1 is MGHRA and CDR2 is YSYEKL in the germline V gene. V was clipped by 1 base and J by 2 bases, with 14 bases between them. Written as DNA, the CDR3 is TGCGCCAGCAGCCAAGGGAGACGGGGGGGGAACTATGGCTACACCTTC. It specifies CASSQGRRGGNYGYTF.